This is a list of T cell receptor beta chains from one sample in a study of beta chain features in type 1 diabetes. TCRdb keeps only in-frame clones here, not all; method: immunoSEQ multiplex PCR. The sample contains about 250,000 clones, 11% to 15% of which appear only once. Sequenced sample: naive CD4+ T cells from blood. These TCRs come from a woman aged 35 to 49 in good health. Each CDR3 is given with its conserved first and last residue. The order of the fields is V gene, clone size, J gene, D gene, CDR3 DNA, CDR3 protein. A D gene is named only where the DNA matches it firmly. Clone size appears in some rows only: once, few, many, or a class for an expanded clone.

V gene: TRBV10-3; clone size: few; J gene: TRBJ2-7; D gene: .; CDR3 DNA: TGTGCCATCGGCACCCAGGGTCGCGAGCAGTACTTC; CDR3 protein: CAIGTQGREQYF
V gene: TRBV5-5; clone size: .; J gene: TRBJ2-5; D gene: TRBD1; CDR3 DNA: TGTGCCAGCAGCCCTGCGACAGGGTTGATGGAGACCCAGTACTTC; CDR3 protein: CASSPATGLMETQYF
V gene: TRBV7-2; clone size: .; J gene: TRBJ2-7; D gene: TRBD1; CDR3 DNA: TGTGCCAGCAGCCCCCGGACAGGAATCTACGAGCAGTACTTC; CDR3 protein: CASSPRTGIYEQYF
V gene: TRBV19; clone size: few; J gene: TRBJ1-5; D gene: .; CDR3 DNA: TGTGCCAGTAGTGTCAGGGGATCGGGTTCTTACAATCAGCCCCAGCATTTT; CDR3 protein: CASSVRGSGSYNQPQHF
V gene: TRBV7-9; clone size: .; J gene: TRBJ1-6; D gene: .; CDR3 DNA: TGTGCCAGCAGCTTAGGGGGCGCGACGGATTCACCCCTCCACTTT; CDR3 protein: CASSLGGATDSPLHF
V gene: TRBV2; clone size: .; J gene: TRBJ1-1; D gene: TRBD1; CDR3 DNA: TGTGCCAGCCGTACAGGGGGCCGGAGCACTGAAGCTTTCTTT; CDR3 protein: CASRTGGRSTEAFF
V gene: TRBV14; clone size: once; J gene: TRBJ1-2; D gene: .; CDR3 DNA: TGTGCCAGCAGCGAAAACTCCAGGGGTGGCTACACCTTC; CDR3 protein: CASSENSRGGYTF
V gene: TRBV11-2; clone size: few; J gene: TRBJ2-5; D gene: TRBD2; CDR3 DNA: TGTGCCAGCAGCTTAAATATCCCTAGCGGAAAAGAGACCCAGTACTTC; CDR3 protein: CASSLNIPSGKETQYF
V gene: TRBV7-9; clone size: few; J gene: TRBJ2-6; D gene: TRBD1; CDR3 DNA: TGTGCCAGCAGCGGCTACAGGGGAAGTGGGGCCAACGTCCTGACTTTC; CDR3 protein: CASSGYRGSGANVLTF
V gene: TRBV7-2; clone size: .; J gene: TRBJ2-7; D gene: TRBD2; CDR3 DNA: TGTGCCAGCAGCTTTGGCGGGGGGTACTACGAGCAGTACTTC; CDR3 protein: CASSFGGGYYEQYF
V gene: TRBV11-2; clone size: .; J gene: TRBJ1-3; D gene: .; CDR3 DNA: TGTGCCAGCAGCTCCTCGGGGGTCGGTGGTGGAAACACCATATATTTT; CDR3 protein: CASSSSGVGGGNTIYF
V gene: TRBV5-1; clone size: few; J gene: TRBJ2-5; D gene: TRBD2; CDR3 DNA: TGCGCCAGCAGCTTTGGGACTAGCGGGGGGAGCCAAGAGACCCAGTACTTC; CDR3 protein: CASSFGTSGGSQETQYF
V gene: TRBV5-1; clone size: .; J gene: TRBJ1-2; D gene: TRBD1; CDR3 DNA: TGCGCCAGCAGCCCAGGGACAGGGTCCTATGGCTACACCTTC; CDR3 protein: CASSPGTGSYGYTF
V gene: TRBV10-3; clone size: .; J gene: TRBJ2-5; D gene: TRBD2; CDR3 DNA: TGTGCCACCCGAGGCGGGGGGGCCCATGAGACCCAGTACTTC; CDR3 protein: CATRGGGAHETQYF
V gene: TRBV6-5; clone size: .; J gene: TRBJ2-7; D gene: .; CDR3 DNA: TGTGCCAGCGGTGGGCTCGGGACCTACGAGCAGTACTTC; CDR3 protein: CASGGLGTYEQYF
V gene: TRBV6-5; clone size: few; J gene: TRBJ1-4; D gene: .; CDR3 DNA: TGTGCCAGCAGTTACCGGCAGGGGAAAGAAAAACTGTTTTTT; CDR3 protein: CASSYRQGKEKLFF
V gene: TRBV6-5; clone size: few; J gene: TRBJ1-5; D gene: .; CDR3 DNA: TGTGCCAGCAGTTTTGGGGGGGGACGTCAGCCCCAGCATTTT; CDR3 protein: CASSFGGGRQPQHF
V gene: TRBV6-6; clone size: .; J gene: TRBJ1-5; D gene: TRBD1; CDR3 DNA: TGTGCCAGCACCCTCGTTATACAGGGGTGGAATCAGCCCCAGCATTTT; CDR3 protein: CASTLVIQGWNQPQHF
V gene: TRBV14; clone size: .; J gene: TRBJ2-7; D gene: TRBD1; CDR3 DNA: TGTGCCAGCAGCCAACCACGGACAGGGCGACCCTACGAGCAGTACTTC; CDR3 protein: CASSQPRTGRPYEQYF
V gene: TRBV9; clone size: few; J gene: TRBJ1-1; D gene: .; CDR3 DNA: TGTGCCAGCAATCCCGATGGGGTCAGGGCTAACACTGAAGCTTTCTTT; CDR3 protein: CASNPDGVRANTEAFF
V gene: TRBV14; clone size: many; J gene: TRBJ2-7; D gene: TRBD2; CDR3 DNA: TGTGCCAGCAGCCCTCGACTAGCGGGCCTCTACGAGCAGTACTTC; CDR3 protein: CASSPRLAGLYEQYF
V gene: TRBV5-1; clone size: few; J gene: TRBJ1-4; D gene: .; CDR3 DNA: TGCGCCAGCAGCCCGCGGTCGCAGTTTAATGAAAAACTGTTTTTT; CDR3 protein: CASSPRSQFNEKLFF
V gene: TRBV6-4; clone size: .; J gene: TRBJ2-3; D gene: TRBD2; CDR3 DNA: TGTGCCAGCCGAGGCGGGGGGGGAAATACGCAGTATTTT; CDR3 protein: CASRGGGGNTQYF
V gene: TRBV2; clone size: .; J gene: TRBJ2-2; D gene: .; CDR3 DNA: TGTGCCAGCATGATACAGGACACCGGGGAGCTGTTTTTT; CDR3 protein: CASMIQDTGELFF
V gene: TRBV5-1; clone size: .; J gene: TRBJ2-2; D gene: .; CDR3 DNA: TGCGCCAGCAGGGGGGGATCCGCGAACACCGGGGAGCTGTTTTTT; CDR3 protein: CASRGGSANTGELFF
V gene: TRBV4-3; clone size: few; J gene: TRBJ2-2; D gene: TRBD1; CDR3 DNA: TGCGCCAGCAGCCAAAATACGGGACAGGTGGAAGTTTGGACCGGGGAGCTGTTTTTT; CDR3 protein: CASSQNTGQVEVWTGELFF
V gene: TRBV25-1; clone size: .; J gene: TRBJ2-3; D gene: .; CDR3 DNA: TGTGCCAGCAGTGAAAGAGGGGGGGGCACAGATACGCAGTATTTT; CDR3 protein: CASSERGGGTDTQYF
V gene: TRBV6-4; clone size: .; J gene: TRBJ2-2; D gene: .; CDR3 DNA: TGTGCCAGCAGTGACTCGGAGGGGTCCGGGGAGCTGTTTTTT; CDR3 protein: CASSDSEGSGELFF
V gene: TRBV7-9; clone size: few; J gene: TRBJ2-1; D gene: .; CDR3 DNA: TGTGCCAGCAGCGCCCTCCGCGGCGGGCGGGATGAGCAGTTCTTC; CDR3 protein: CASSALRGGRDEQFF
V gene: TRBV7-9; clone size: .; J gene: TRBJ2-3; D gene: .; CDR3 DNA: TGTGCCAGCAGCTTGCAGGGGAAGTCAGATACGCAGTATTTT; CDR3 protein: CASSLQGKSDTQYF
V gene: TRBV5-1; clone size: few; J gene: TRBJ1-1; D gene: .; CDR3 DNA: TGCGCCAGCAGCGTCAGGGGAACTGAAGCTTTCTTT; CDR3 protein: CASSVRGTEAFF